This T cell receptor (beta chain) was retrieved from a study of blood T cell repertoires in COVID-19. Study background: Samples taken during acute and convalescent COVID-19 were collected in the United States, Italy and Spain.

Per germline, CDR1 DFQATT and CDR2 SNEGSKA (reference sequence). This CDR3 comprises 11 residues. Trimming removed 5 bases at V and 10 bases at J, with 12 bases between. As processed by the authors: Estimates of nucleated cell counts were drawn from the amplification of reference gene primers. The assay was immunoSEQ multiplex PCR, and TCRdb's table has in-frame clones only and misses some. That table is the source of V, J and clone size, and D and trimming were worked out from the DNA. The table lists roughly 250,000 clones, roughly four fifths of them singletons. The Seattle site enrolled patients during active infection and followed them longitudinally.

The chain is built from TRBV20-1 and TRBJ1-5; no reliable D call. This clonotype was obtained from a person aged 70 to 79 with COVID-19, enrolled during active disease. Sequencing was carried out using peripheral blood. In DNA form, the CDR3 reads TGCAGTGCTCGTACCGGGGAACCCCAGCATTTT. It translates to CSARTGEPQHF.